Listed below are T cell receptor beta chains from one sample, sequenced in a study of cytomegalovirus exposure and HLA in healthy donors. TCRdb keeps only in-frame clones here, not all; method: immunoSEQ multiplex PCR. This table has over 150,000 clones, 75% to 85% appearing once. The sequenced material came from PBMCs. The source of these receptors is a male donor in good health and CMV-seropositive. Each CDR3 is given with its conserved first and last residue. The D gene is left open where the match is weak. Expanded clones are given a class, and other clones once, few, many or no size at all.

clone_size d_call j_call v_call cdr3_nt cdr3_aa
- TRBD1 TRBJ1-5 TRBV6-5 TGTGCCAGCAGCCAGACAGGGATTAGCAATCAGCCCCAGCATTTT CASSQTGISNQPQHF
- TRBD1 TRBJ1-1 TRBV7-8 TGTGCCAGCAGCGGACAGGGGACTATGAACACTGAAGCTTTCTTT CASSGQGTMNTEAFF
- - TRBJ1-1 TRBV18 TGTGCCAGCTCACCCTACGGCGGCAGGGACACTGAAGCTTTCTTT CASSPYGGRDTEAFF
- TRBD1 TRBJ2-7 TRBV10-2 TGCGCCAGCACCATGACAGGGGGGGTCTACGAGCAGTACTTC CASTMTGGVYEQYF
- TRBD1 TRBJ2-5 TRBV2 TGTGCCAGCAGTGTGGACAGGAGCCAAGAGACCCAGTACTTC CASSVDRSQETQYF
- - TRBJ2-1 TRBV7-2 TGTGCCAGCAGCTTCGGTGAGCAGTTCTTC CASSFGEQFF
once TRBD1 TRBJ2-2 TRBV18 TGTGCCAGCTGTGGACAGGGGTCCTTCACCGGGGAGCTGTTTTTT CASCGQGSFTGELFF
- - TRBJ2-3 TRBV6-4 TGTGCCAGCAAAGAGAAGTCGGGGACAGATACGCAGTATTTT CASKEKSGTDTQYF
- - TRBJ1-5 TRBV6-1 TGTGCCAGCAGTGGTCTACCTAGCAATCAGCCCCAGCATTTT CASSGLPSNQPQHF
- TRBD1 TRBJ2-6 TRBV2 TGTGCCAGCACCCACATCGGGACAGACCTCGGGCGAGGGGCCAACGTCCTGACTTTC CASTHIGTDLGRGANVLTF
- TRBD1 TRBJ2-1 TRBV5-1 TGCGCCAGCAGGGTCGGGACAGGGCATAATGAGCAGTTCTTC CASRVGTGHNEQFF
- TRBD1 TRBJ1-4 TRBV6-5 TGTGCCAGCAGTTACCGGACAGGTGGTGAAAAACTGTTTTTT CASSYRTGGEKLFF
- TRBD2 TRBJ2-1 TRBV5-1 TGCGCCAGCAGCTTGGGAGTTTTCGGGACTAGCGGGGGGGCTTTTGAGCAGTTCTTC CASSLGVFGTSGGAFEQFF
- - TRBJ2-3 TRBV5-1 TGCGCCAGCGGTGGAGTGGGCACAGATACGCAGTATTTT CASGGVGTDTQYF
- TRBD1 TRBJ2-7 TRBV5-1 TGCGCCAGCAGCTCCCTCCGGACAGGGAGCTCCTACGAGCAGTACTTC CASSSLRTGSSYEQYF
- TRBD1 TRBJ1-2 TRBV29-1 TGCAGCGTTGACTTGACAGGGGATGGCTACACCTTC CSVDLTGDGYTF
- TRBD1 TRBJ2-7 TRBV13 TGTGCCAGCAGCTCCGACAGGGCCTCCTACGAGCAGTACTTC CASSSDRASYEQYF
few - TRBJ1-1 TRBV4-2 TGTGCCAGCAGCCAAGAGGGGCGAAGGGTGCTCACTGAAGCTTTCTTT CASSQEGRRVLTEAFF
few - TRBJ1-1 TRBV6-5 TGTGCCAGCAGTTACCGCCCGGGGGGGCGGGAGACTGAAGCTTTCTTT CASSYRPGGRETEAFF
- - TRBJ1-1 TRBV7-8 TGTGCCAGCAGCTTAGAGGGGATGAACACTGAAGCTTTCTTT CASSLEGMNTEAFF
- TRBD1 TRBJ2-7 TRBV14 TGTGCCAGCCTTATGGACAGGGGCTTAAGGTCCCCCTACGAGCAGTACTTC CASLMDRGLRSPYEQYF
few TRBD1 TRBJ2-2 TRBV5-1 TGCGCCAGCAGCTTAGAGGGGGCCAAAACCGGGGAGCTGTTTTTT CASSLEGAKTGELFF
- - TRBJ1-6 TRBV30 TGTGCCTGGGTTGTCGGGGGCTATAATTCACCCCTCCACTTT CAWVVGGYNSPLHF
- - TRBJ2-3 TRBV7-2 TGTGCCAGCAGCGAGGGAGGCGTCGGGACCCCGCTGGATACGCAGTATTTT CASSEGGVGTPLDTQYF
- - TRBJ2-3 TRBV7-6 TGTGCCAGCAGCTTCTCCGCAGATACGCAGTATTTT CASSFSADTQYF
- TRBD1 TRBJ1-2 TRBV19 TGTGCCAGTAGTGCCTGGACAGGGGTTAACTATGGCTACACCTTC CASSAWTGVNYGYTF
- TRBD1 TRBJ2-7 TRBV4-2 TGTGCCAGCAGCCAAGTCTGGGAGACAGGGGGCGAGCAGTACTTC CASSQVWETGGEQYF
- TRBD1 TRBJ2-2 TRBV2 TGTGCCAGCAGCTCCGGGACAGGGAGGGCCGGGGAGCTGTTTTTT CASSSGTGRAGELFF
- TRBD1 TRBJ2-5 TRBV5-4 TGTGCCAGCAGCTCTGGACAGGGTGTCGTGACCCAGTACTTC CASSSGQGVVTQYF